This T cell receptor beta chain was sequenced in a study of response to subunit inactivated influenza vaccine. TCRdb used MiXCR to reprocess the RT-PCR reads, holding one entry per CDR3 protein. Here the sample spans approximately 730,000 distinct CDR3 sequences, approximately 13% being singletons. This material consisted of PBMCs from blood, taken 14 to 15 days before vaccination. This TCR came from a man between 50 and 59 years old who received an inactivated influenza vaccine.

CDR3 coding DNA: TGCGCCAGCAGCCAAGATCAGGGGCCAATGAACACTGAAGCTTTCTTT. It yields the protein CASSQDQGPMNTEAFF. The V gene is TRBV4-3, the J gene TRBJ1-1, with a possible D match to TRBD1 (6 bases). V lost 0 bases and J lost 0, with 11 bases in between. The CDR3 loop spans 16 amino acids. From germline, CDR1 is LGHNA and CDR2 YSLEER.